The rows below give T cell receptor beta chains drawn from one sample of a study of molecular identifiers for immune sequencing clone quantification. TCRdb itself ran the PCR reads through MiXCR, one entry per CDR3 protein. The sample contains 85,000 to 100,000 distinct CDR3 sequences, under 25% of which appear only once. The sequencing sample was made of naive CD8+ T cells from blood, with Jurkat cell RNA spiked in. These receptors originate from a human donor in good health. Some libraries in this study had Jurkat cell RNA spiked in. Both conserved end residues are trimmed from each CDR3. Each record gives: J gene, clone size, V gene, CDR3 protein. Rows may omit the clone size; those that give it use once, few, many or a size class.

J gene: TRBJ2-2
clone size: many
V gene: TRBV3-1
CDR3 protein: ASSQMARTNTGELF

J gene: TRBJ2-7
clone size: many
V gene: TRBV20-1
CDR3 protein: SAHEVNSYEQY

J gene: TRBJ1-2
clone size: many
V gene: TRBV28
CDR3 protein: ASSFGVATYGYT

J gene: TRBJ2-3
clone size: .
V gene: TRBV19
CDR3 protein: ASTEGVATDTQY

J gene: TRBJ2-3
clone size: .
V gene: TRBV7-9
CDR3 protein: ASSPLAGEDTQY

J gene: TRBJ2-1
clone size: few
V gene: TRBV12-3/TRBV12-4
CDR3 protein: ASGGLAGNNEQF

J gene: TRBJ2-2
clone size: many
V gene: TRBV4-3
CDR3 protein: ASSQGGFGELF

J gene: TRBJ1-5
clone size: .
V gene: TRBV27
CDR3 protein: ASSLRGVYQPQH

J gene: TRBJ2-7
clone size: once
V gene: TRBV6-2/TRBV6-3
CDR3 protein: ASSYSTGVSYEQY

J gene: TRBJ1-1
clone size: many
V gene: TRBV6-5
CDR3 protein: ASSAGTGEAF

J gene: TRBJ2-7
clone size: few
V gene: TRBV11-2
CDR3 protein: ASSFRTRMGPYEQY

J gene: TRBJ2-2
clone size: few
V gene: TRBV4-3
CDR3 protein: ASSQVVAGYNGELF

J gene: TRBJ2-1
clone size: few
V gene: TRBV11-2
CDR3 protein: ASSLPPEGGLSYNEQF

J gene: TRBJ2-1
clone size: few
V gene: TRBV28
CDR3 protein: ASSLYQGPYNEQF

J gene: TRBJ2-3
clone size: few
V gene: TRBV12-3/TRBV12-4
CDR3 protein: ASSFDSLGSTDTQY

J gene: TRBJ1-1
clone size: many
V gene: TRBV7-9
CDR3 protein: ASSPDRGFGTEAF

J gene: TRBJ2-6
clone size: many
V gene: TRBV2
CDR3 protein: ASSEGSSGANVLT

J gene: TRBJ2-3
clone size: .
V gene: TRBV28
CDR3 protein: ASRWVGAVDTQY

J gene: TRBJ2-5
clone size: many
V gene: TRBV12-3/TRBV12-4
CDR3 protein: ASSDKETQY

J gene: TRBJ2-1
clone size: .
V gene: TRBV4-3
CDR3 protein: ASSQGTSGVVNEQF

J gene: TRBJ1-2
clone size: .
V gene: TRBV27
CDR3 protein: ASSSNYGYT

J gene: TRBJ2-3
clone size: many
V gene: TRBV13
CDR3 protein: ASSFGRLREFNTQY

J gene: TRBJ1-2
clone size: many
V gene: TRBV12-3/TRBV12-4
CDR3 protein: ASSFGSGYGYT

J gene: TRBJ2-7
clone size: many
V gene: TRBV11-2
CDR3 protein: ASSPGRRPTYEQY

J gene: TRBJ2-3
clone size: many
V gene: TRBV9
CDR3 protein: ASSVELALRSDTQY

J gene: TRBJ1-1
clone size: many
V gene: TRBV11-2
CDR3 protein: ASSWAVWAF

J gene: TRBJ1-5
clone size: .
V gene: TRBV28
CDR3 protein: ASGPPQGGNQPQH

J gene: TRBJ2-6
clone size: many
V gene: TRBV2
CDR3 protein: ASEERQVFYSGANVLT

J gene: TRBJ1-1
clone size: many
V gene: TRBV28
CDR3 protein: ASRLGGATEAF

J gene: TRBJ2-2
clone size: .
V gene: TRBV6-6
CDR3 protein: ASRGTARNTGELF

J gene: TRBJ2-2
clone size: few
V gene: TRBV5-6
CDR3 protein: ASSLGTGYGELF

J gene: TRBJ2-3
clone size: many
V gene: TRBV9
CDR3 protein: ASSMGLPTDTQY

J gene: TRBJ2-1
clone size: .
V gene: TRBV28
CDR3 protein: ASSPLMGRAAYNEQF

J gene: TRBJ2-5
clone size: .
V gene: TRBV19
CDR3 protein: ASSIGVTGNQETQY

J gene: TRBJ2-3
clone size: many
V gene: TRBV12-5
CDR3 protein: ASGLVIGQTDTQY

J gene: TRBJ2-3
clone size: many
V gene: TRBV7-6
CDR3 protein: ASSPPGRSTSTDTQY

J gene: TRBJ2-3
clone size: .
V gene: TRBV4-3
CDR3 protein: ASSQDPFAGGTDTQY

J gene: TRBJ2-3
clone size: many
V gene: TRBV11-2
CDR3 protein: ASKPLRDTQY

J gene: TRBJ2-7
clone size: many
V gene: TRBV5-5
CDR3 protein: ASSLGGASYEQY

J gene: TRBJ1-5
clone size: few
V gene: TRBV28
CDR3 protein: ASGYPTGGHSNQPQH

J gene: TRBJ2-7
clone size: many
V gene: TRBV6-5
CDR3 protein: ASSYYRGEGYEQY

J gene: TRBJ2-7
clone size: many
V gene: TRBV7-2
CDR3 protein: ASSLGVLGYEQY

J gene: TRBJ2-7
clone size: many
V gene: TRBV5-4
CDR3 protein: ASSLGTYEQY

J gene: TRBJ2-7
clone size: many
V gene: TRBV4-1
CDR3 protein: ASSQEDRGVYEQY

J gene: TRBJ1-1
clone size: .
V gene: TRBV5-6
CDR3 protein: ASSRTNEAF

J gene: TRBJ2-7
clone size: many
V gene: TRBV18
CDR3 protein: ASSPGMGEQY

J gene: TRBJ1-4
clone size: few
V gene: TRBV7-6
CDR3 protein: ASSLEPRTNEKLF

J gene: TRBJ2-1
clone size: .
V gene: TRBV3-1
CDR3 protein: ASSKAWRGVEGEQF

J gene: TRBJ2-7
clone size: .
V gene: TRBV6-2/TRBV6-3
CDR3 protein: ASTYLAGGGYEQY

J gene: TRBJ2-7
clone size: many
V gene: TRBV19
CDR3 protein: ASSRGAKSSYEQY

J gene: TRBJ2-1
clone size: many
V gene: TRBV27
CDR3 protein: ASSPYVGGAHNEQF

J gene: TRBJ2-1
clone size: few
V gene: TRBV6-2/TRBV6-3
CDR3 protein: ASSSDSSLPYNEQF

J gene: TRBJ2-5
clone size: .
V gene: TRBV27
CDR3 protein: ASSFHGPRVQETQY

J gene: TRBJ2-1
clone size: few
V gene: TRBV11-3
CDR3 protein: ASSLWGLVGDEQF

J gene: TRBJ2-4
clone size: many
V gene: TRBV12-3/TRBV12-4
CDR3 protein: ASSTAEAKNIQY

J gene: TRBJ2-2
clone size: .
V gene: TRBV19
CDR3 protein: ASLGGGINTGELF

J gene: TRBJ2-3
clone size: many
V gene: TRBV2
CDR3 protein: ASSESRGGASTDTQY

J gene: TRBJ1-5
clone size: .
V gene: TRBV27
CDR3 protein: ASSLGTGGNRPQH

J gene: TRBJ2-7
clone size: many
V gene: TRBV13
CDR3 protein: ASSNRRRTYEQY

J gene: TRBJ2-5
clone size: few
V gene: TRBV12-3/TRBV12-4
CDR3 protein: ASSFLADREETQY